The clone carrying this T cell receptor (beta chain) appeared a few times. Its antigen is not identified. Trimming took 4 bases from V and 4 from J, leaving 16 bases between them. Germline V gene data show CDR1 as LNHDA and CDR2 as SQIVND (reference sequence). This CDR3 is built from 15 residues. This sample stems from a study of OX40 agonist ivuxolimab in advanced cancers. Study outcomes and limitations: In the 0.1 to 3.0 mg/kg range, CD4+ and CD8+ blood T cells had expanded clonally by week 6.

Clones were read by immunoSEQ multiplex PCR, and TCRdb kept only the in-frame ones, dropping some. The table has 60,000 or so clones, around 93% seen once. The TCR originated in an adult with an advanced solid tumor such as melanoma, head and neck, liver or kidney cancer. The chain couples TRBV19 to TRBJ1-1; unclear D gene. The source material was CD4+ or CD8+ T cells sorted from blood, sampled in a trial of the OX40 agonist ivuxolimab. The CDR3 sequence is CASSTDWRERTEAFF. In DNA form, the CDR3 reads TGTGCCAGTAGTACTGATTGGAGGGAGCGCACTGAAGCTTTCTTT. The entire variable domain, with the rest obtained from reference TRBV19 and TRBJ1-1, is as follows: DGGITQSPKYLFRKEGQNVTLSCEQNLNHDAMYWYRQDPGQGLRLIYYSQIVNDFQKGDIAEGYSVSREKKESFPLTVTSAQKNPTAFYLCASSTDWRERTEAFFGQGTRLTVV.